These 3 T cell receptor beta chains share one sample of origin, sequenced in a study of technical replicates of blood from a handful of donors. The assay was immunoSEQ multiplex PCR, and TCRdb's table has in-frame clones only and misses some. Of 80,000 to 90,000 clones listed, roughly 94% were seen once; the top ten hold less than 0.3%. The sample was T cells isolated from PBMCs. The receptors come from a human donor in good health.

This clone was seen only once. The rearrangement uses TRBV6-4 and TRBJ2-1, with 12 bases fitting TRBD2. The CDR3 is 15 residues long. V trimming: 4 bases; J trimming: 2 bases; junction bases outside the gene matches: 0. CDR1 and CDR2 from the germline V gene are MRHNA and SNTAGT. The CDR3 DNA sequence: TGTGCCAGCAGTGGACTAGCGGGGGCCTACAATGAGCAGTTCTTC. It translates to CASSGLAGAYNEQFF.

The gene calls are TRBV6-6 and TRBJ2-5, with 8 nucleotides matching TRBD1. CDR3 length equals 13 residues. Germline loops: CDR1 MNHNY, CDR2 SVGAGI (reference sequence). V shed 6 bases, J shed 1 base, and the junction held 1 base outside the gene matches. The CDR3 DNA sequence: TGTGCCAGCAGGACAGGGGCCCAAGAGACCCAGTACTTC. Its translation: CASRTGAQETQYF.

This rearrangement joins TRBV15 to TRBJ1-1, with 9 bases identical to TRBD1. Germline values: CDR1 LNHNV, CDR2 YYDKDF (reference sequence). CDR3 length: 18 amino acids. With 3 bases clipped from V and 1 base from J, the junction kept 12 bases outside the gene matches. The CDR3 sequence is CATSSGTGQNPQNTEAFF. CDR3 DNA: TGTGCCACCAGCAGTGGGACAGGGCAAAATCCGCAGAACACTGAAGCTTTCTTT.